These 30 T cell receptor beta chains originate from one sample sequenced in a study of T cell repertoires in cytomegalovirus infection. One entry per CDR3 protein results from TCRdb running MiXCR on the reads. This sample has under 450,000 distinct CDR3 sequences, with roughly 34% found just once. Their cognate antigens are unknown. This specimen consisted of cultured PBMCs, obtained from culture after CMV antigen stimulation. Source of these receptors: a human donor in good health (CMV status not recorded). Some clones in this sample may be carry-over from other donors' samples.

CDR3 coding DNA: TGTGCCACCCGGGGGAGGGGTATCGACAATGAGCAGTTCTTC. It specifies CATRGRGIDNEQFF. The genes are TRBV6-5 and TRBJ2-1; the match to TRBD2 covers 7 bases. Germline assignment: CDR1 MNHEY and CDR2 SVGAGI. V trimming: 10 bases; J trimming: 5 bases; junction bases outside the gene matches: 11. The CDR3 is made up of 14 amino acids.

This chain connects TRBV14 to TRBJ2-5; 8 bases agree with TRBD1. CDR1 is SGHDN, CDR2 FVKESK, per germline. The CDR3 totals 15 residues. V shed 0 bases and J 5 bases; nucleotides not matched to a gene: 5. CDR3 in DNA: TGTGCCAGCAGCCAAGATACAGGGGGAAGCGAGACCCAGTACTTC. As protein: CASSQDTGGSETQYF.

This rearrangement joins TRBV5-4 to TRBJ2-1; unclear D gene. The V gene lost 2 bases and the J gene lost 10 bases, with 10 bases spanning the gap. The CDR3 runs to 12 residues. Germline V lookup: CDR1 SGHNT, CDR2 YYREEE (reference sequence). For the CDR3, the DNA is TGTGCCAGCAGCTTCGGAACTAACGAGCAGTTCTTC. It is translated as CASSFGTNEQFF.

V gene TRBV12-3 or TRBV12-4 combines with J gene TRBJ1-1; D perhaps matches TRBD1 (5 bases). The CDR3 has 14 residues. V dropped 3 bases and J dropped 1 base, with 9 bases sitting between them. The CDR3 DNA reads TGTGCCAGCAGTTTGACAGTTGAGAACACTGAAGCTTTCTTT. It encodes CASSLTVENTEAFF.

The gene calls are TRBV4-1 and TRBJ1-5; D is unresolved. The CDR3 totals 14 residues. Trimming removed 1 base at V and 3 bases at J, with 7 bases between. Germline V CDR1 and CDR2: MGHRA, YSYEKL. The CDR3 DNA is TGCGCCAGCAGCCAAGTCGAGTTCAATCAGCCCCAGCATTTT. Translation: CASSQVEFNQPQHF.

This clonotype was found a few times. This sequence joins TRBV7-9 and TRBJ1-5, with a weak D call TRBD1 (6 bases). This CDR3 has 14 amino acids. Germline V gene lookup returns CDR1 SEHNR and CDR2 FQNEAQ (reference sequence). Trimming took 5 bases from V and 6 from J, leaving 14 bases between them. DNA of the CDR3: TGTGCCAGCAGCAAAGGGGGGGGGTCTCAGCCCCAGCATTTT. It codes for CASSKGGGSQPQHF.

This clonotype turned up a few times. V is TRBV27 and J is TRBJ2-2; 8 nucleotides agree with TRBD2. Germline CDR1 and CDR2: MNHEY and SMNVEV (reference sequence). With 2 bases clipped from V and 1 base from J, the junction kept 6 bases outside the gene matches. The CDR3 has 17 residues. In DNA form, the CDR3 reads TGTGCCAGCAGTTTAGAAGGAGCGGGAGTGAACACCGGGGAGCTGTTTTTT. It translates to CASSLEGAGVNTGELFF.

This clonotype was seen repeatedly, ten times or more. This sequence joins TRBV7-2 and TRBJ1-3, with D maybe TRBD1 (5 bases). The CDR3 is made up of 14 amino acids. V shed 3 bases and J shed 2 bases, with 8 bases lying between them. The germline gives CDR1 SGHTA, CDR2 FQGNSA. The CDR3 sequence: CASSFREPGNTIYF. The CDR3 coding sequence is TGTGCCAGCAGCTTCAGGGAGCCTGGAAACACCATATATTTT.

The V and J genes are TRBV7-2 and TRBJ1-2; 7 bases agree with TRBD1. The CDR3 covers 15 residues. V lost 5 bases to trimming and J lost 0 bases; unmatched junction nucleotides: 6. CDR1 SGHTA and CDR2 FQGNSA come from the germline V gene. The CDR3 is CASSLGTVSNYGYTF. The CDR3 nucleotides read TGTGCCAGCAGCCTAGGGACAGTTTCTAACTATGGCTACACCTTC.

As to this clonotype: One junction end does not reproduce the germline sequence, and a read error may be involved. This chain links TRBV18 with TRBJ2-3; the match to TRBD2 covers 13 bases. The CDR3 loop spans 16 amino acids. The V gene's germline CDR1 is KGHSH and CDR2 LQKENI. For the CDR3, the DNA is TGTACCAGCTCACCCGACCGGACTAGCGGGGGAGATACGCAGTATTTT. Translated, it gives CTSSPDRTSGGDTQYF. Drawing the rest from reference TRBV18 and TRBJ2-3, the complete variable domain is NAGVMQNPRHLVRRRGQEARLRCSPMKGHSHVYWYRQLPEEGLKFMVYLQKENIIDESGMPKERFSAEFPKEGPSILRIQQVVRGDSAAYFCTSSPDRTSGGDTQYFGPGTRLTVL.

This clonotype appeared a few times. This rearrangement joins TRBV7-2 to TRBJ1-6, with TRBD1 identical over 8 bases. Germline V gene data show CDR1 as SGHTA and CDR2 as FQGNSA. The CDR3 sequence is 13 residues long. J was trimmed by 11 bases and V by 8 bases; bases with no gene match: 8. The CDR3 DNA follows: TGTGCCAGCGCACAGGGGGATCTTCCACCCCTCCACTTT. Protein: CASAQGDLPPLHF.

The V call is TRBV6-2 or TRBV6-3, the J call TRBJ1-5; 7 nucleotides match TRBD1. CDR3 length: 17 amino acids. J gave up 6 bases and V 5 bases, and 16 bases lay outside the gene matches. Germline CDR1 is MNHEY and CDR2 is SVGEGT. The chain's CDR3 is CASSVTGAVLRVQPQHF. The CDR3 nucleotides are TGTGCCAGCAGTGTAACAGGGGCCGTGCTTAGGGTTCAGCCCCAGCATTTT.

At least ten counts were recorded for this clonotype. The V and J genes are TRBV7-3 and TRBJ2-3; TRBD2 agrees at 7 bases. V lost 5 bases and J lost 6; bases outside the gene matches: 5. The CDR3 runs 13 residues. In germline, CDR1 is SGHTA, CDR2 FQGTGA. The CDR3 sequence is CASSLGRGDTQYF. CDR3 coding DNA: TGTGCCAGCAGCCTGGGGCGGGGGGATACGCAGTATTTT.

The gene calls are TRBV12-3 or TRBV12-4 and TRBJ1-5; D remains ambiguous. Trimming left V 7 bases short and J 5 bases short, with 15 bases between. CDR3 size: 14 residues. In nucleotides, the CDR3 is TGTGCCAGCACCCGAGGTGGGGAGGATCAGCCCCAGCATTTT. Its translation is CASTRGGEDQPQHF.

This rearrangement joins TRBV4-1 to TRBJ2-2, with a weak D call TRBD2 (5 bases). The V gene's germline CDR1 is MGHRA and CDR2 YSYEKL. This CDR3 region has 17 residues. V was pared by 2 bases and J by 1 base, with 14 bases between. CDR3 nucleotide sequence: TGCGCCAGCAGCCAAAAAATGTGGGAGAGGAACACCGGGGAGCTGTTTTTT. Translated: CASSQKMWERNTGELFF.

The V gene is TRBV4-1, the J gene TRBJ2-1; 7 bases line up with TRBD2. This CDR3 is built from 13 residues. Germline loops: CDR1 MGHRA, CDR2 YSYEKL. V shed 1 base, J shed 13 bases, and the junction held 7 bases outside the gene matches. CDR3 in amino acids: CASSQVGPSGQFF. The CDR3 DNA reads as TGCGCCAGCAGCCAAGTTGGGCCTAGCGGACAGTTCTTC.

The chain couples TRBV19 to TRBJ2-5; weak D call: TRBD1 (6 bases). With 4 bases removed from V and 5 bases from J, the gap between germline ends came to 14 bases. CDR1 and CDR2 from the germline V gene are LNHDA and SQIVND (reference sequence). CDR3 length equals 14 residues. CDR3 coding DNA: TGTGCCAGTAGTAAACAGGGCCAGGGGGAGACCCAGTACTTC. It encodes CASSKQGQGETQYF.

The J gene is TRBJ2-7, the V gene TRBV6-5, with TRBD2 identical over 8 bases. J gave up 5 bases and V 2 bases, and 8 bases lay outside the gene matches. CDR3 size: 15 residues. CDR1 and CDR2 (germline): MNHEY, SVGAGI. The CDR3 spells CASSYTSGGDDEQYF. Here the CDR3 DNA reads TGTGCCAGCAGTTACACGTCGGGAGGGGACGACGAGCAGTACTTC.

The rearrangement uses TRBV6-6 and TRBJ1-6; 9 positions agree with TRBD1. The CDR3 covers 14 residues. CDR1 is MNHNY, CDR2 SVGAGI, per germline (reference sequence). V gave up 6 bases and J gave up 7 bases; unmatched junction bases: 4. Here the CDR3 DNA reads TGTGCCAGCAGACCCGACAGGGGGAATTCACCCCTCCACTTT. Residues: CASRPDRGNSPLHF.

J is TRBJ2-2 and V is TRBV5-4; D is undetermined. Germline V lookup: CDR1 SGHNT, CDR2 YYREEE (reference sequence). The CDR3 has 12 amino acids. V was shortened by 4 bases and J by 6 bases, with 7 bases between the two germline ends. For the CDR3, the DNA is TGTGCCAGCAGCACGTGGCCCGGGGAGCTGTTTTTT. Encoded protein: CASSTWPGELFF.

The rearrangement links TRBV6-1 to TRBJ1-6; D is ambiguous. Trimming stripped 3 bases from V and 6 bases from J, with 9 bases between. Per germline, CDR1 MNHNS and CDR2 SASEGT. This CDR3 region has 14 residues. CDR3 loop: CASSDRVANSPLHF. DNA of the CDR3: TGTGCCAGCAGTGATCGGGTCGCTAATTCACCCCTCCACTTT.

For the CDR3, the DNA is TGCGCCAGCAGCTTACAGGGACCTATGAACACTGAAGCTTTCTTT. It translates to CASSLQGPMNTEAFF. The chain links TRBV5-1 to TRBJ1-1, with D possibly TRBD1 on 6 matching bases. V dropped 2 bases and J dropped 0 bases, with 11 bases sitting between them. This CDR3 has 15 residues. Looked up from germline, CDR1 is SGHRS and CDR2 is YFSETQ.

The chain recombines TRBV19 with TRBJ2-3, with TRBD2 matching over 9 bases. Germline trimming cut 5 bases from V and 3 bases from J; bases unmatched to any gene: 3. The germline gives CDR1 LNHDA, CDR2 SQIVND (reference sequence). This CDR3 comprises 14 residues. CDR3 sequence: CASSAAGGTDTQYF. CDR3 bases: TGTGCCAGTAGTGCAGCGGGAGGTACAGATACGCAGTATTTT.

The genes are TRBV12-3 or TRBV12-4 and TRBJ2-1, with D perhaps matching TRBD2 (5 bases). CDR3 size: 15 residues. Trimming left V 0 bases short and J 5 bases short, with 11 bases between. CDR3 in amino acids: CASSLAGSSHNEQFF. The CDR3 nucleotides are TGTGCCAGCAGTTTAGCGGGGAGTAGTCACAATGAGCAGTTCTTC.

This clonotype has only a few counts. The genes are TRBV24-1 and TRBJ1-5; no definite D call. Trimming left V 7 bases short and J 3 bases short, with 9 bases between. Germline CDR1 reads KGHDR; CDR2 reads SFDVKD. The CDR3 contains 13 residues. CDR3 region: CATRGQDNQPQHF. Written as DNA, the CDR3 is TGTGCCACCAGAGGTCAGGACAATCAGCCCCAGCATTTT.

This clonotype was seen a few times. The V and J genes are TRBV7-9 and TRBJ1-6; TRBD1 might be the D (6 bases). This CDR3 has 15 amino acids. The germline gives CDR1 SEHNR, CDR2 FQNEAQ (reference sequence). V shed 4 bases and J shed 10 bases, with 17 bases lying between them. CDR3 DNA sequence: TGTGCCAGCAGCTCGGGGTTGGGGGCAGGGTCACCCCTCCACTTT. This encodes CASSSGLGAGSPLHF.

In its sample, this clonotype was seen many times. The chain couples TRBV7-6 to TRBJ1-6; D call uncertain. Deletions cut 2 bases from V and 5 bases from J, with 10 bases between. Germline CDR1 reads SGHVS; CDR2 reads FNYEAQ. CDR3 length: 15 amino acids. CDR3 region: CASSLRGPDNSPLHF. In DNA form, the CDR3 reads TGTGCCAGCAGCTTACGAGGCCCGGATAATTCACCCCTCCACTTT.

This clonotype was seen more than once but under ten times. This chain connects TRBV11-2 to TRBJ2-1; 9 bases line up with TRBD2. Germline V gene sequence: CDR1 SGHAT, CDR2 FQNNGV. CDR3 length: 20 amino acids. V was pared by 1 base and J by 0 bases, with 13 bases of the junction left unmatched. The CDR3 protein is CASSLGFINAGGSSYNEQFF. The CDR3 DNA follows: TGTGCCAGCAGCTTAGGATTCATTAATGCGGGAGGGAGCTCCTACAATGAGCAGTTCTTC.

A few counts support this clonotype. The CDR3 coding sequence is TGTGCCAGCAGATACGGACAGGGGGCCAGGGGGGTAAACACTGAAGCTTTCTTT. Protein sequence: CASRYGQGARGVNTEAFF. The chain couples TRBV12-3 or TRBV12-4 to TRBJ1-1; 11 positions match TRBD1. CDR3 length: 18 residues. V was clipped by 6 bases and J by 2 bases; unmatched bases: 14.

This chain joins TRBV12-3 or TRBV12-4 and TRBJ2-7; D is possibly TRBD1 (7 bases). The CDR3 is 14 amino acids. V gave up 3 bases and J gave up 3 bases, with 12 bases separating them. The CDR3 loop reads CASSFDRDFYEQYV. The CDR3, as DNA: TGTGCCAGCAGTTTCGACAGGGACTTCTACGAGCAGTACGTC.